Shown below are 27 T cell receptor beta chains from a single sample sequenced in a study of blood T cell repertoires in COVID-19. Method: immunoSEQ multiplex PCR; TCRdb's copy keeps in-frame clones and lacks some. The sample holds 80,000 to 85,000 clones, almost 90% seen once. The specimen sequenced was peripheral blood. The receptors were sampled from an elderly woman with acute or convalescent COVID-19.

This clone has only a few counts. The rearrangement joins TRBV7-9 to TRBJ2-2; a weak D match, TRBD2 (5 bases). Trimming stripped 5 bases from V and 6 bases from J, with 16 bases between. CDR3 size: 15 residues. CDR1 and CDR2 (germline): SEHNR, FQNEAQ (reference sequence). The CDR3 bases are TGTGCCAGCAGCCGTGGACTGGCCCCCCCCGGGGAGCTGTTTTTT. It specifies CASSRGLAPPGELFF.

V and J are TRBV12-5 and TRBJ2-2, with 7 bases aligning to TRBD1. The CDR3 contains 17 residues. The V gene's germline CDR1 is LGHNT and CDR2 FRNRAP. After removal of 1 base from V and 0 bases from J, the junction contained 5 bases not matched to a gene. The DNA of the CDR3 is TGTGCTAGTGGTTTGGACCGGGACAGCGCGAACACCGGGGAGCTGTTTTTT. Translation gives CASGLDRDSANTGELFF. Using reference TRBV12-5 and TRBJ2-2 for the parts outside the CDR3, the full variable domain is DARVTQTPRHKVTEMGQEVTMRCQPILGHNTVFWYRQTMMQGLELLAYFRNRAPLDDSGMPKDRFSAEMPDATLATLKIQPSEPRDSAVYFCASGLDRDSANTGELFFGEGSRLTVL.

This clone has just one count. V and J are TRBV9 and TRBJ2-7, with 8 bases identical to TRBD1. V was pared by 1 base and J by 5 bases, with 5 bases of the junction left unmatched. Germline V gene sequence: CDR1 SGDLS, CDR2 YYNGEE. The CDR3 has 14 amino acids. The CDR3 nucleotides are TGTGCCAGCAGCGTACAAACAGGGGGGAACGAGCAGTACTTC. Its protein product is CASSVQTGGNEQYF. Together with reference TRBV9 and TRBJ2-7, the CDR3 gives the full variable domain: DSGVTQTPKHLITATGQRVTLRCSPRSGDLSVYWYQQSLDQGLQFLIQYYNGEERAKGNILERFSAQQFPDLHSELNLSSLELGDSALYFCASSVQTGGNEQYFGPGTRLTVT.

This clone came up once. This chain connects TRBV7-2 to TRBJ2-2; D is perhaps TRBD1 (6 bases). Germline V gene lookup returns CDR1 SGHTA and CDR2 FQGNSA. V was cut by 0 bases and J by 1 base, with 9 bases left in between. The CDR3 length is 16 residues. CDR3 in amino acids: CASSLAMTGNTGELFF. The CDR3 nucleotides are TGTGCCAGCAGCTTAGCTATGACAGGGAACACCGGGGAGCTGTTTTTT.

The count of this clone is one. The chain carries TRBV5-6 and TRBJ2-7; 7 bases are shared with TRBD1. The CDR3 sequence is 14 residues long. Germline V gene sequence: CDR1 SGHDT, CDR2 YYEEEE. The junction had 2 bases not matched to a gene; V was cut back by 0 bases and J by 2 bases. CDR3 protein: CASSLGQGAYEQYF. CDR3 nucleotide sequence: TGTGCCAGCAGCTTGGGGCAGGGGGCCTACGAGCAGTACTTC.

The V and J genes are TRBV7-2 and TRBJ1-1; maybe TRBD1 (5 bases). Germline loops: CDR1 SGHTA, CDR2 FQGNSA. This CDR3 comprises 14 residues. Trimming removed 3 bases from V and 7 bases from J, with 15 bases in between. The CDR3 is CASSFDRGFGEAFF. The CDR3 DNA reads TGTGCCAGCAGCTTTGACAGAGGATTCGGTGAAGCTTTCTTT.

This clone was detected only a few times. This chain connects TRBV19 to TRBJ1-1; tentatively, D is TRBD1 (6 bases). V gave up 6 bases and J gave up 2 bases, with 13 bases separating them. The CDR3 extends over 14 amino acids. Germline V gene lookup returns CDR1 LNHDA and CDR2 SQIVND (reference sequence). CDR3 bases: TGTGCCAGTAGATCAGGACAGACCAACACTGAAGCTTTCTTT. Translated: CASRSGQTNTEAFF.

This clone showed up just a few times. This chain uses TRBV3-1 (or the pseudogene TRBV3-2) with TRBJ1-1; tentatively, D is TRBD1 (5 bases). Germline loops: CDR1 LGHDT, CDR2 YNNKEL (reference sequence). The ends were cut back, 4 bases at V and 6 bases at J, with 15 bases in the middle. The CDR3 runs 14 residues. The CDR3 bases are TGTGCCAGCAGCCTAGACAGCGGTCGGGCTGAAGCTTTCTTT. Translated: CASSLDSGRAEAFF.

The V and J genes are TRBV30 and TRBJ1-6; perhaps TRBD1 as D (6 bases). V was pared by 3 bases and J by 9 bases, with 18 bases between. The CDR3 contains 15 residues. Germline-derived CDR1 and CDR2 are GTSNPN and SVGIG (reference sequence). The CDR3 loop is CAWRSKAGVGSPLHF. For the CDR3, the DNA is TGTGCCTGGAGGAGCAAGGCAGGGGTAGGTTCACCCCTCCACTTT.

Note on this clone: A junction end diverges from the germline sequence, so it may reflect a read error. The chain uses TRBV7-6 and TRBJ1-1; D not resolved. CDR1 is SGHVS and CDR2 is FNYEAQ in the germline V gene. CDR3 length: 12 residues. CDR3 loop: CASSLALQELVF. CDR3 coding DNA: TGTGCCAGCAGCTTAGCCCTCCAAGAGTTGGTCTTT.

This sequence joins TRBV6-5 and TRBJ2-7, with 11 bases fitting TRBD1. The CDR3 sequence is 13 residues long. Germline CDR1 reads MNHEY; CDR2 reads SVGAGI. V lost 6 bases and J lost 6; bases outside the gene matches: 4. The CDR3 sequence: CASSRTGGAEQYF. CDR3 sequence (DNA): TGTGCCAGCAGCCGGACAGGGGGCGCCGAGCAGTACTTC.

V gene TRBV18 combines with J gene TRBJ2-1, with 9 bases lining up with TRBD1. With V trimmed by 4 bases and J by 2 bases, 6 bases remained unmatched. Germline V gene lookup returns CDR1 KGHSH and CDR2 LQKENI. CDR3 size: 16 residues. CDR3 amino acids: CASSREQGAAYNEQFF. Written as DNA, the CDR3 is TGTGCCAGCTCACGCGAACAGGGGGCGGCCTACAATGAGCAGTTCTTC.

The chain recombines TRBV18 with TRBJ2-5; TRBD1 agrees at 10 bases. The V and J ends lost 1 base and 2 bases, in that order; junction bases with no gene match: 4. CDR3 length equals 16 residues. Germline CDR1 is KGHSH and CDR2 is LQKENI. This CDR3 reads CASSPRLDRGQETQYF. The CDR3, as DNA: TGTGCCAGCTCACCACGTCTGGACAGGGGGCAAGAGACCCAGTACTTC.

The chain is built from TRBV11-1 and TRBJ1-2; TRBD1 aligns across 8 bases. Germline V gene lookup returns CDR1 SGHAT and CDR2 FQDESV (reference sequence). Trimming took 5 bases from V and 2 from J; bases not matched to a gene: 1. The CDR3 extends over 13 amino acids. CDR3 sequence: CASSRDRNYGYTF. The CDR3 DNA reads TGTGCCAGCAGCCGGGACAGGAACTATGGCTACACCTTC.

The chain carries TRBV2 and TRBJ1-6, with 7 bases fitting TRBD1. Trimming took 10 bases from V and 5 from J; bases not matched to a gene: 11. Germline V gives CDR1 SNHLY, CDR2 FYNNEI. The length of the CDR3 is 15 residues. CDR3 in DNA: TGTGCCACCCGGGACAGAATCTTGGATAATTCACCCCTCCACTTT. Amino acid sequence: CATRDRILDNSPLHF.

This clone was seen just once. The genes are TRBV12-5 and TRBJ1-4; no clear D. The CDR3 sequence is 17 residues long. Looked up from germline, CDR1 is LGHNT and CDR2 is FRNRAP. V shed 5 bases and J shed 0 bases, with 16 bases lying between them. The chain's CDR3 is CASGPTPRVTTNEKLFF. CDR3 sequence (DNA): TGTGCTAGTGGTCCTACCCCCCGGGTCACAACTAATGAAAAACTGTTTTTT.

This chain links TRBV29-1 with TRBJ2-4, with TRBD2 identical over 9 bases. J was trimmed by 7 bases and V by 3 bases; bases with no gene match: 4. Germline assignment: CDR1 SQVTM and CDR2 ANQGSEA. This CDR3 region has 13 residues. For the CDR3, the DNA is TGCAGCGTTGAGGAGCGGGGGGATAACATTCAGTACTTC. Encoded protein: CSVEERGDNIQYF. Full variable domain (rest looked up from reference TRBV29-1 and TRBJ2-4): SAVISQKPSRDICQRGTSLTIQCQVDSQVTMMFWYRQQPGQSLTLIATANQGSEATYESGFVIDKFPISRPNLTFSTLTVSNMSPEDSSIYLCSVEERGDNIQYFGAGTRLSVL.

The chain employs TRBV18 and TRBJ1-2, with D unresolved. Deletions cut 1 base from V and 5 bases from J, with 20 bases between. CDR3 length: 17 residues. Per germline, CDR1 KGHSH and CDR2 LQKENI. In nucleotides, the CDR3 is TGTGCCAGCTCACCACTCGGGGAGTCTGTGGCCCCATATGGCTACACCTTC. Its protein product is CASSPLGESVAPYGYTF.

The chain is built from TRBV9 and TRBJ2-4, with D unclear. CDR3 length: 15 residues. The V and J ends lost 0 bases and 0 bases respectively, with 7 bases between them. The germline V gene encodes CDR1 SGDLS and CDR2 YYNGEE. In nucleotides, the CDR3 is TGTGCCAGCAGCGTAGGAGCGCTAGCCAAAAACATTCAGTACTTC. This sequence encodes CASSVGALAKNIQYF.

The DNA for the CDR3 is TGTGCCAGCAGTTACTCAGGGACTAGCGTCGCCAATGAGCAGTTCTTC. Translated: CASSYSGTSVANEQFF. The rearrangement uses TRBV6-2 or TRBV6-3 and TRBJ2-1; 10 bases line up with TRBD2. Per germline, CDR1 MNHEY and CDR2 SVGEGT. The length of the CDR3 is 16 residues. The trim removed 0 bases at V and 6 bases at J, leaving 5 bases unmatched.

The chain links TRBV9 to TRBJ2-7; the match to TRBD1 covers 8 bases. The CDR3 length is 15 residues. J was trimmed by 3 bases and V by 4 bases; bases with no gene match: 9. The germline gives CDR1 SGDLS, CDR2 YYNGEE. CDR3 coding DNA: TGTGCCAGCAGCCGACTGGGGACAGGAAACTACGAGCAGTACTTC. Its translation is CASSRLGTGNYEQYF.

DNA for the CDR3: TGTGCCAGCAGTTTACTGACAGGGTCTGGGGCCAACGTCCTGACTTTC. Translating it yields CASSLLTGSGANVLTF. The chain uses TRBV27 and TRBJ2-6; 7 bases are shared with TRBD1. The trim removed 2 bases at V and 1 base at J, leaving 2 bases unmatched. This CDR3 has 16 residues. CDR1 is MNHEY, CDR2 SMNVEV, per germline (reference sequence).

The chain has TRBV4-3 and TRBJ2-2; tentative D call: TRBD2 (5 bases). V gave up 7 bases and J gave up 4 bases, with 16 bases separating them. This CDR3 is built from 15 residues. Germline CDR1 and CDR2: LGHNA and YSLEER. DNA of the CDR3: TGCGCCAGCACAGCTAGGGCAGGAGGCACCGGGGAGCTGTTTTTT. Protein: CASTARAGGTGELFF.

This clone came up once. V is TRBV12-3 or TRBV12-4 and J is TRBJ2-1, with D maybe TRBD2 (6 bases). This CDR3 contains 12 residues. V dropped 5 bases and J dropped 9 bases, with 11 bases sitting between them. The CDR3 sequence is CASSRPGSEQFF. DNA for the CDR3: TGTGCCAGCAGTCGTCCCGGGAGTGAGCAGTTCTTC.

This clone occurred once. The rearrangement links TRBV6-2 or TRBV6-3 to TRBJ2-3; 7 positions agree with TRBD2. CDR3 length equals 14 residues. Trimming cost V 2 bases and J 5 bases; bases outside gene matches: 4. Germline loops: CDR1 MNHEY, CDR2 SVGEGT. CDR3: CASSYGPGGDTQYF. CDR3 sequence (DNA): TGTGCCAGCAGTTACGGCCCGGGGGGAGATACGCAGTATTTT.

The chain combines TRBV5-1 with TRBJ2-1; 7 bases agree with TRBD2. With V trimmed by 0 bases and J by 8 bases, 11 bases remained unmatched. The CDR3 length is 16 residues. From germline, CDR1 is SGHRS and CDR2 YFSETQ. The CDR3: CASSLVEGGPMYEQFF. For the CDR3, the DNA is TGCGCCAGCAGCTTGGTCGAGGGAGGGCCTATGTATGAGCAGTTCTTC.

The chain couples TRBV19 to TRBJ1-4, with 7 bases identical to TRBD1. Germline CDR1 and CDR2: LNHDA and SQIVND (reference sequence). The ends lost 5 bases at V and 7 bases at J; junction bases unmatched: 7. The CDR3 is 14 residues long. The CDR3 loop reads CASSLSGQIEKLFF. The CDR3 DNA reads as TGTGCCAGTAGTCTCTCGGGACAGATTGAAAAACTGTTTTTT.